The 19 T cell receptor beta chains below were found in one sample sequenced in a study of cytomegalovirus exposure and HLA in healthy donors. With 60 Vbeta and 13 Jbeta primers, the PCR was carried out. TCRdb's table, derived via immunoSEQ multiplex PCR, lists solely in-frame clones and lacks some. This repertoire includes approximately 45,000 clones. The sample consisted of PBMCs. Source of these receptors: a woman aged 40-49 years in good health and CMV-seronegative.

The V and J genes are TRBV6-4 and TRBJ1-2, with a weak D call TRBD1 (6 bases). CDR1 and CDR2 from the germline V gene are MRHNA and SNTAGT. Trimming removed 0 bases at V and 7 bases at J, with 15 bases between. There are 15 residues in the CDR3. CDR3 sequence: CASSDSNRAWGGYTF. CDR3 DNA sequence: TGTGCCAGCAGTGACTCGAACAGGGCATGGGGTGGCTACACCTTC.

This chain links TRBV7-2 with TRBJ1-2; 8 positions match TRBD1. Germline CDR1 reads SGHTA; CDR2 reads FQGNSA. The CDR3 is 16 amino acids. V gave up 0 bases and J gave up 4 bases; unmatched junction bases: 7. CDR3 loop: CASSLATGGEIYGYTF. In DNA, the CDR3 is TGTGCCAGCAGCTTAGCTACAGGGGGGGAAATCTATGGCTACACCTTC.

The rearrangement uses TRBV5-1 and TRBJ2-5; 13 bases align to TRBD2. Germline V gene data show CDR1 as SGHRS and CDR2 as YFSETQ. The CDR3 has 16 amino acids. The trim removed 4 bases at V and 4 bases at J, leaving 7 bases unmatched. The DNA for the CDR3 is TGCGCCAGCAGCACCGGACTAGCGGGAGTCGGAGAGACCCAGTACTTC. Translated: CASSTGLAGVGETQYF.

The CDR3 sequence is CASRPPRPRTHTF. The CDR3, as DNA: TGTGCCAGCCGACCCCCTCGCCCCCGGACACACACCTTC. The V and J genes are TRBV6-1 and TRBJ1-2; tentatively, D is TRBD1 (5 bases). Germline values: CDR1 MNHNS, CDR2 SASEGT. The CDR3 totals 13 residues. The ends were cut back, 8 bases at V and 12 bases at J, with 22 bases in the middle.

The chain is built from TRBV7-9 and TRBJ2-2; 12 positions agree with TRBD2. There are 16 residues in the CDR3. Germline V gene sequence: CDR1 SEHNR, CDR2 FQNEAQ (reference sequence). Trimming at V came to 3 bases and at J to 6 bases, leaving 5 bases not matched to a gene. CDR3 sequence: CASSFLAGGPSGELFF. CDR3 nucleotide sequence: TGTGCCAGCAGCTTCCTAGCGGGAGGGCCGTCCGGGGAGCTGTTTTTT.

The CDR3 protein is CASSLPQGHNQPQHF. CDR3 bases: TGTGCCAGCAGTTTACCCCAGGGGCACAATCAGCCCCAGCATTTT. The chain is built from TRBV28 and TRBJ1-5, with a tentative D call TRBD1 (6 bases). Germline V CDR1 and CDR2: MDHEN, SYDVKM. The CDR3 runs to 15 residues. V dropped 2 bases and J dropped 3 bases, with 11 bases sitting between them.

In regard to this clone: The junction departs from germline at one end; a sequencing error may be responsible. This chain uses TRBV19 with TRBJ2-3, with TRBD1 matching 9 bases. This CDR3 has 14 residues. The germline gives CDR1 LNHDA, CDR2 SQIVND (reference sequence). The CDR3 spells CARQGAKRGDKQYF. The CDR3 DNA is TGTGCCAGACAGGGGGCAAAAAGGGGAGATAAGCAGTATTTT. Complete variable domain (other parts from reference TRBV19 and TRBJ2-3): DGGITQSPKYLFRKEGQNVTLSCEQNLNHDAMYWYRQDPGQGLRLIYYSQIVNDFQKGDIAEGYSVSREKKESFPLTVTSAQKNPTAFYLCARQGAKRGDKQYFGPGTRLTVL.

J is TRBJ1-5 and V is TRBV4-1; 9 bases fit TRBD1. Germline lookup yields CDR1 MGHRA and CDR2 YSYEKL. The length of the CDR3 is 16 residues. The V gene end was trimmed by 4 bases and the J gene end by 3 bases; junction bases not matched to a gene: 7. The CDR3 here is CASSPPDRGDNQPQHF. DNA of the CDR3: TGCGCCAGCAGCCCACCCGACAGGGGGGACAATCAGCCCCAGCATTTT.

The chain combines TRBV13 with TRBJ1-4; 9 bases fit TRBD1. The CDR3 length is 16 residues. The V gene's germline CDR1 is PRHDT and CDR2 FYEKMQ (reference sequence). After removal of 0 bases from V and 7 bases from J, the junction contained 6 bases not matched to a gene. The CDR3 DNA follows: TGTGCCAGCAGCTTAGGAAACAGGGGGCTGGGTGAAAAACTGTTTTTT. Its protein is CASSLGNRGLGEKLFF.

The rearrangement links TRBV4-2 to TRBJ2-2; TRBD2 is a possible D gene (7 bases). The CDR3 length is 15 residues. Between the trimmed V and J ends, which lost 1 base and 7 bases, there was a span of 13 bases. Germline assignment: CDR1 LGHNA and CDR2 YNFKEQ. The CDR3 spells CASSQVGGVVGELFF. CDR3 bases: TGTGCCAGCAGCCAAGTAGGGGGGGTCGTCGGGGAGCTGTTTTTT.

The rearrangement links TRBV2 to TRBJ2-3; 11 nucleotides match TRBD2. V trimming: 8 bases; J trimming: 5 bases; junction bases outside the gene matches: 0. Looked up from germline, CDR1 is SNHLY and CDR2 is FYNNEI. The length of the CDR3 is 12 residues. This CDR3 is CASGTSGDTQYF. The CDR3 nucleotides read TGTGCCAGCGGGACTAGCGGAGATACGCAGTATTTT.

The gene calls are TRBV30 and TRBJ2-4, with D possibly being TRBD2 (6 bases). Trimming stripped 4 bases from V and 11 bases from J, with 18 bases between. The CDR3 has 13 residues. Germline CDR1 and CDR2: GTSNPN and SVGIG (reference sequence). The CDR3 DNA sequence: TGTGCCTGGACAGGAGGGGTCGGAGTTCTTCAGTACTTC. Translation: CAWTGGVGVLQYF. The variable domain in full, completed from reference TRBV30 and TRBJ2-4, reads SQTIHQWPATLVQPVGSPLSLECTVEGTSNPNLYWYRQAAGRGLQLLFYSVGIGQISSEVPQNLSASRPQDRQFILSSKKLLLSDSGFYLCAWTGGVGVLQYFGAGTRLSVL.

V and J are TRBV5-1 and TRBJ1-1; possibly TRBD1 for D (6 bases). The CDR3 runs to 15 residues. Looked up from germline, CDR1 is SGHRS and CDR2 is YFSETQ. V shed 4 bases and J shed 1 base, with 14 bases lying between them. CDR3: CASSPGPGQNTEAFF. CDR3 nucleotide sequence: TGCGCCAGCAGCCCTGGGCCGGGACAGAACACTGAAGCTTTCTTT.

The chain couples TRBV7-2 to TRBJ2-5, with unresolved D. Germline V gene data show CDR1 as SGHTA and CDR2 as FQGNSA. V lost 0 bases, J lost 3 bases, and 5 bases lay in between. This CDR3 is built from 13 residues. CDR3 bases: TGTGCCAGCAGCTTAGCCCGAGAAGAGACCCAGTACTTC. Amino acid sequence: CASSLAREETQYF.

The CDR3 DNA sequence: TGTGCCAGCTCCTTCGGCGGACAGGGATACACTGAAGCTTTCTTT. Encoded protein: CASSFGGQGYTEAFF. This chain joins TRBV18 and TRBJ1-1, with 8 nucleotides matching TRBD1. V was clipped by 6 bases and J by 3 bases; unmatched bases: 9. This CDR3 has 15 amino acids. Germline V gene lookup returns CDR1 KGHSH and CDR2 LQKENI.

The V call is TRBV6-5, the J call TRBJ1-6; TRBD1 matches at 7 bases. Germline assignment: CDR1 MNHEY and CDR2 SVGAGI. The CDR3 is 14 amino acids. After removal of 7 bases from V and 6 bases from J, the junction contained 6 bases not matched to a gene. CDR3 region: CASTPGQLNSPLHF. For the CDR3, the DNA is TGTGCCAGCACCCCGGGACAGCTTAATTCACCCCTCCACTTT.

V usage is TRBV4-1 and J usage is TRBJ2-7, with no clear D. The CDR3 spans 13 residues. The V gene lost 1 base and the J gene lost 2 bases, with 6 bases spanning the gap. CDR1 is MGHRA, CDR2 YSYEKL, per germline. DNA for the CDR3: TGCGCCAGCAGCCAAGCGTCCCCCTACGAGCAGTACTTC. Amino acids: CASSQASPYEQYF.

This sequence joins TRBV5-5 and TRBJ1-2; a weak D match, TRBD1 (6 bases). This CDR3 contains 14 residues. V gave up 1 base and J gave up 9 bases, with 16 bases separating them. Germline V gene sequence: CDR1 SGHKS, CDR2 YYEKEE (reference sequence). Here the CDR3 DNA reads TGTGCCAGCAGCTTGAGGCAGTCTGGGACAAGCTACACCTTC. This gives the protein CASSLRQSGTSYTF.

Concerning this clone itself: Additional DNA sequences in this sample encode the identical CDR3. CDR3 nucleotides: TGTGCCAGCAGTTACTCGACAGGTCATTCACCCCTCCACTTT. Translated, it gives CASSYSTGHSPLHF. This rearrangement joins TRBV6-5 to TRBJ1-6; D may be TRBD1 (6 bases). Germline values: CDR1 MNHEY, CDR2 SVGAGI. Trimming took 0 bases from V and 8 from J, leaving 8 bases between them. This CDR3 spans 14 amino acids.